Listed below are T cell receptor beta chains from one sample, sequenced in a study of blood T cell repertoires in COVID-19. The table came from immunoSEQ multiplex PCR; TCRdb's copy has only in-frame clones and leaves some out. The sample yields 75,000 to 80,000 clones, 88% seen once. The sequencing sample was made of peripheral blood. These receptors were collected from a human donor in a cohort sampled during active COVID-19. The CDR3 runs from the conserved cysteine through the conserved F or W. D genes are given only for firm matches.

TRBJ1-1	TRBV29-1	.	TGCAGCGTTGAATTACAGTTGAACACTGAAGCTTTCTTT	CSVELQLNTEAFF
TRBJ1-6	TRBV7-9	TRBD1	TGTGCCAGCAGGGATACAGGGGGAAATTCACCCCTCCACTTT	CASRDTGGNSPLHF
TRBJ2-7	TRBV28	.	TGTGCCAGCAGTTCCCTCCTATTCGCGGCCGAGCAGTACTTC	CASSSLLFAAEQYF
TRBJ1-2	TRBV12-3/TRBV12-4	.	TGTGCCAGCAGTTCAGACTATGGCTACACCTTC	CASSSDYGYTF
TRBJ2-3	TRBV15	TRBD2	TGTGCCACCAGCGTACACGGGGGGGGTCAATACACAGATACGCAGTATTTT	CATSVHGGGQYTDTQYF
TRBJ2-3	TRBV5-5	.	TGTGCCAGCAGCTGGCCGTCAGGGACTCAGAGCACAGATACGCAGTATTTT	CASSWPSGTQSTDTQYF
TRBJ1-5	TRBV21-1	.	TGTGCCAGCAGCAAACGGGACAGGAGAATTGTTTATAGCAATCAGCCCCAGCATTTT	CASSKRDRRIVYSNQPQHF
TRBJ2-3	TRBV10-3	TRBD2	TGTGCCATCAGGGCTACTAGCGGGGGAATGGTTACGCAGTATTTT	CAIRATSGGMVTQYF
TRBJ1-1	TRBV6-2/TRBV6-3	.	TGTGCCAGCAGTTACGACTCATACCCCGGGAACACTGAAGCTTTCTTT	CASSYDSYPGNTEAFF
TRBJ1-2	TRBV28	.	TGTGCCAGCAGTACCCGGACAGCCTATGGCTACACCTTC	CASSTRTAYGYTF
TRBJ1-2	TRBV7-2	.	TGTGCCAGCAGCAAGCGGGACTATGGCTACACCTTC	CASSKRDYGYTF
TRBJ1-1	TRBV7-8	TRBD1	TGTGCCAGCGAGGGGGCTCTGAACACTGAAGCTTTCTTT	CASEGALNTEAFF
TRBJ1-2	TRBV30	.	TGTGCTATGAAGGGGTCGGGCTATGGCTACACCTTC	CAMKGSGYGYTF
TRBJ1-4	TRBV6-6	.	TGTGCCAGCGGCCGAAATGAAAAACTGTTTTTT	CASGRNEKLFF
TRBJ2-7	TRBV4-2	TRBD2	TGTGCCAGCAGCCCCCTCGTGGGGGGGTCGACGTACGAGCAGTACTTC	CASSPLVGGSTYEQYF
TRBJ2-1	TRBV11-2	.	TGTGCCAGCAGCTGGAGCTCCTACAATGAGCAGTTCTTC	CASSWSSYNEQFF
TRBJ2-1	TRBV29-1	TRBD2	TGCAGCGTTGCTGTAGCGGGAGAGAGGGGGCAGTTCTTC	CSVAVAGERGQFF
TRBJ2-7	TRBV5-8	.	TGTGCCAGCAGCTTTAACAGAGGGACTGAGCAGTACTTC	CASSFNRGTEQYF
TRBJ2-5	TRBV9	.	TGTGCCAGCAGCGTAGATGGAGTAGGACAAGAGACCCAGTACTTC	CASSVDGVGQETQYF
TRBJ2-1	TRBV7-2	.	TGTGCCAGCAGCTTAGTTGTTCCGGGACTCGAGCAGTTCTTC	CASSLVVPGLEQFF
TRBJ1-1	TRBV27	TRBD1	TGTGCCAGCAGCTCGCTAGGGGGCAACACTGAAGCTTTCTTT	CASSSLGGNTEAFF
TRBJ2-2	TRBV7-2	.	TGTGCCAGCAGCTTAGCTTATCAGGGCGCCGGGGAGCTGTTTTTT	CASSLAYQGAGELFF
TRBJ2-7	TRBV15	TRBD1	TGTGCCACCAGTTTTACCGGGACAGGGGTTTTCTACGAGCAGTACTTC	CATSFTGTGVFYEQYF
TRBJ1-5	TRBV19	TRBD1	TGTGCCAGCCTCGGACAGGGGGCTTTAAGCAATCAGCCCCAGCATTTT	CASLGQGALSNQPQHF
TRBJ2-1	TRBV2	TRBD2	TGTGCCAGCAGTGCGGGACTACTTTCCAATGAGCAGTTCTTC	CASSAGLLSNEQFF
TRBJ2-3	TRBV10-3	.	TGTGCCATCAGTGACCTCAGGTCCACCAGCACAGATACGCAGTATTTT	CAISDLRSTSTDTQYF
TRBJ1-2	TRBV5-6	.	TGTGCCAGCAGCCCACCTGGGACACCTCTTCGGTATGGCTACACCTTC	CASSPPGTPLRYGYTF
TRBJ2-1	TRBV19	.	TGTGCCAGTAGCTTCGGGGAGGCGGTCTTGAGCTCCTACAATGAGCAGTTCTTC	CASSFGEAVLSSYNEQFF
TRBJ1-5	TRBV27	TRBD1	TGTGCCAGCAGTTTAGGACAGGGAATTAATCAGCCCCAGCATTTT	CASSLGQGINQPQHF